This T cell receptor (beta chain) appears in the sequencing data of a study of neurological immune-mediated disorders. About the study: Relapsing-remitting disease was seen in about 90% of the roughly 35 multiple sclerosis patients, and secondary progressive disease was seen in 3. The study's findings and limits: Across subjects, expanded clones had no CDR3 amino acid sequences in common, pointing to private repertoires in all groups.

The CDR3 runs 15 residues. In germline, CDR1 is SGHTA, CDR2 FQGNSA. V dropped 1 base and J dropped 8 bases, with 14 bases sitting between them. In this sample, this clonotype turned up many times. Its antigen is currently unknown. The cDNA was synthesized by means of template-switch 5'RACE, which was carried out with 10-nucleotide random UMIs. TCRdb itself ran the 5' RACE reads through MiXCR, one entry per CDR3 protein. The profile shows about 120,000 distinct CDR3 sequences, about 3.4% of them singletons. The material sequenced was PBMCs. The chain joins TRBV7-2 to TRBJ1-4; D might be TRBD1 (5 bases). The receptor was isolated from a woman aged 25 to 39 with multiple sclerosis. The CDR3 region is CASSLGGRVGEKLFF. For the CDR3, the DNA is TGTGCCAGCAGCTTAGGGGGCAGGGTAGGCGAAAAACTGTTTTTT.